Sequencing of this TCR beta chain was carried out in a study of blood T cell repertoires in COVID-19. Data came from immunoSEQ multiplex PCR; TCRdb stores just in-frame clones and leaves some out. Among about 250,000 clones listed, approximately 86% were seen once. Trimming removed 3 bases from V and 2 bases from J, with 12 bases in between. CDR1 and CDR2 (germline): SGDLS, YYNGEE. This CDR3 contains 15 residues. The chain links TRBV9 to TRBJ1-3; the D is unclear. What was sequenced was peripheral blood. This sequence originates from a human donor in a cohort sampled during active COVID-19. CDR3 sequence (DNA): TGTGCCAGCAGCGATCATACTACTCCTGGAAACACCATATATTTT. Protein product: CASSDHTTPGNTIYF.